A single T cell receptor beta chain is shown here with its context. Its antigen is as yet unknown. Per germline, CDR1 DFQATT and CDR2 SNEGSKA (reference sequence). The length of the CDR3 is 17 residues. Trimming removed 1 base from V and 2 bases from J, with 18 bases in between. This sample is part of a study of post-analysis software for immune sequencing data. Across the whole study: The courses of disease that were included comprised relapsing-remitting, secondary progressive and progressive-relapsing multiple sclerosis.

Unique molecular identifiers tagged the TCR beta cDNA libraries. A single record per CDR3 protein comes from TCRdb applying MiXCR to the PCR reads. The sample holds about 770,000 distinct CDR3 sequences, 40% to 55% seen once. Findings and caveats of the study: Comparison with controls showed significantly lower normalized Chao1 diversity in multiple sclerosis patients. Five TRBV segments occurring more often in patients than controls included TRBV5-6, TRBV5-1 and TRBV20-1. Batch-matched samples strongly co-clustered by F measure.

The sample was blood. This TCR was recovered from a girl aged 10 to 17 with multiple sclerosis. The V and J genes are TRBV20-1 and TRBJ1-5; perhaps TRBD1 as D (6 bases). CDR3 loop: CSARAYGGGGGNQPQHF. CDR3 nucleotides: TGCAGTGCTAGAGCCTACGGGGGGGGCGGCGGCAATCAGCCCCAGCATTTT.